This T cell receptor (beta chain) appears in the sequencing data of a study of shared clonotypes between healthy human individuals. Across several immunoSEQ plates, the genomic DNA of each subset was split evenly. Original processing notes: Filtering differed because ImmunoSEQ produced junction-only sequences that carried no quality scores. Here immunoSEQ multiplex PCR was the method, and the copy in TCRdb shows in-frame clones only, minus some. Clone size and V and J calls were adopted from that table, with D and trimming inferred from the DNA. The data show approximately 1,000,000 clones, approximately 80% seen once. A CD45RA-negative memory subset and a CD45RA+ naive subset were separated from the CD4+ cells. With 1 base clipped from V and 5 bases from J, the junction kept 2 bases outside the gene matches. The CDR3 length is 13 residues. Germline CDR1 KGHSH, CDR2 LQKENI.

The sequenced sample consisted of memory CD4+ T cells from PBMCs. Specified subset: CD45RA-negative fraction. The sequence came from a young man in good health. Some clones in this sample may be carry-over from other donors' samples. The chain couples TRBV18 to TRBJ2-7, with 7 bases aligning to TRBD1. The CDR3 loop reads CASSPRQGDEQYF. In DNA form, the CDR3 reads TGTGCCAGCTCACCACGGCAGGGGGACGAGCAGTACTTC.